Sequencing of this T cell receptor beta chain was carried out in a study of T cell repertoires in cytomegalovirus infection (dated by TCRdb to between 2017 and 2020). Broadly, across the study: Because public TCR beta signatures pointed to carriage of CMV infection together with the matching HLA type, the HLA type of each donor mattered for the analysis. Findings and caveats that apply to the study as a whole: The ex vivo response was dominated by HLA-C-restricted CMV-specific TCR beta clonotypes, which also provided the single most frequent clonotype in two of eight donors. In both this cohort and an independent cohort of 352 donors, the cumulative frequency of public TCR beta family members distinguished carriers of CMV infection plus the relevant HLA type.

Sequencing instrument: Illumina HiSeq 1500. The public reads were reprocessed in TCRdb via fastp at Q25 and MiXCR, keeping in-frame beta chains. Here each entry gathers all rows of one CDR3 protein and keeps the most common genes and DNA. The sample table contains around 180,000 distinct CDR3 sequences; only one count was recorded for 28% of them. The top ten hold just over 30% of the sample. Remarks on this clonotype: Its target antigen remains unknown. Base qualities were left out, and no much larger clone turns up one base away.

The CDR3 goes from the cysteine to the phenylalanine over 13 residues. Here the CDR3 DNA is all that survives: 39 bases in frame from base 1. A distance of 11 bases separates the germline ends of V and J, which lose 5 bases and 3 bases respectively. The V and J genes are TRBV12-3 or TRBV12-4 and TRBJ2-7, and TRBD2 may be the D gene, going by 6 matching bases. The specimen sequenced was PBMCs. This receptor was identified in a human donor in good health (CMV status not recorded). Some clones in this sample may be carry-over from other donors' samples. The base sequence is TGTGCCAGCAGTCGCGGGATATTCTACGAGCAGTACTTC. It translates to CASSRGIFYEQYF.